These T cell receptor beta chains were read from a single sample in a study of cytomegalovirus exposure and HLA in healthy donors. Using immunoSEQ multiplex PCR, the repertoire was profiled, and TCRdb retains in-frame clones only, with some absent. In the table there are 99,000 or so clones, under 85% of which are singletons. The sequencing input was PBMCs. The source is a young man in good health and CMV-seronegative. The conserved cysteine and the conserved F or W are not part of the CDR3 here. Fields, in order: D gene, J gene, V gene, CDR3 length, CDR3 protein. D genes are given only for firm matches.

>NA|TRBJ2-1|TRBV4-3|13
ASSLRLNSYNEQF
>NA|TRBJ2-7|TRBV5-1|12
ASSLWTEPYEQY
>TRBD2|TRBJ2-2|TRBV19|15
ASLQREGHPNTGELF
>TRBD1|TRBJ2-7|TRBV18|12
ASSPRTGNYEQY
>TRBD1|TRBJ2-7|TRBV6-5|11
ASSRQGLVEQY
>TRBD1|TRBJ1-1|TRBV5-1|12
ASSYKQGSGEAF
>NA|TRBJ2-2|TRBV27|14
ASSGLAGFNTGELF
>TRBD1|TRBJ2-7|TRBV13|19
ASSLFSALGRDKGALYEQY
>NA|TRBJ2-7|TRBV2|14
ASSGRGTASSYEQY
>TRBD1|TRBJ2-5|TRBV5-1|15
ASSFLSGGHPQETQY
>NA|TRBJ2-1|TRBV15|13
ATSRDVGRINEQF
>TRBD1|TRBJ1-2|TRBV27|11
ASSLGTGDGYT
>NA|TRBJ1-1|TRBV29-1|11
SVEDPGQGGAF
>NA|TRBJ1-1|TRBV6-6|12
ASSYAAANTEAF
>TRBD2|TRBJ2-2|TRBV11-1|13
ASSTSLAGTGELF
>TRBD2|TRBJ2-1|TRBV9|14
ASSVVGSGTFWEQF
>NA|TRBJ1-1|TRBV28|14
ASRDSGIGIATEAF
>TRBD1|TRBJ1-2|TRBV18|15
ASSPQHGTGGPYGYT
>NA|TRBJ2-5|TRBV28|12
ASIRDGLQETQY
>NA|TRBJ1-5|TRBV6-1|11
ASTPGFHQPQH
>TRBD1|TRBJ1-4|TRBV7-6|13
ASSRTGATNEKLF
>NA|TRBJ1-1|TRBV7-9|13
ASSLLGDADTEAF
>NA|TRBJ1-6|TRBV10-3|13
AISADSLYNSPLH
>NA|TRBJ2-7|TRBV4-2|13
ASSQYFSVSYEQY
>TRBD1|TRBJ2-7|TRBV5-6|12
ASSFLTGGYEQY
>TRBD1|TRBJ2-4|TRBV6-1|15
ASSEFGQGAKKNIQY
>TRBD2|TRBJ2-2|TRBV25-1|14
ASSEWTSGRTGELF
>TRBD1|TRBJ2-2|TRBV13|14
ASSPDRGQHTGELF
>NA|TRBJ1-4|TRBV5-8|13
ASSLVAGADEKLF
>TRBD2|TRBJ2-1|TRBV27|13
ASSLAGGSYNEQF
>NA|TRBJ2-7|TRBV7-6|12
ASSQYTDSYEQY
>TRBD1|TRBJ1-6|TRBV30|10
AWADRDSPLH
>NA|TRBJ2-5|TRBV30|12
AWSVLSWQGTQY
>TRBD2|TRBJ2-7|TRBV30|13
ACLSGEVTSYEQY
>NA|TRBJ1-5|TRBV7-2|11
ASSLDISQPQH
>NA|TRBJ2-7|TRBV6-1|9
ASSAKYEQY
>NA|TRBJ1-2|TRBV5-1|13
ASSPGVDLTVGYT
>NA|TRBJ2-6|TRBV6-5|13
ASSPDRARANVLT
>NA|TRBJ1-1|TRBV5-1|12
ASSSRGASTEAF
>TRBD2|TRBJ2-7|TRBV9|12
ASSQRASGYEQY